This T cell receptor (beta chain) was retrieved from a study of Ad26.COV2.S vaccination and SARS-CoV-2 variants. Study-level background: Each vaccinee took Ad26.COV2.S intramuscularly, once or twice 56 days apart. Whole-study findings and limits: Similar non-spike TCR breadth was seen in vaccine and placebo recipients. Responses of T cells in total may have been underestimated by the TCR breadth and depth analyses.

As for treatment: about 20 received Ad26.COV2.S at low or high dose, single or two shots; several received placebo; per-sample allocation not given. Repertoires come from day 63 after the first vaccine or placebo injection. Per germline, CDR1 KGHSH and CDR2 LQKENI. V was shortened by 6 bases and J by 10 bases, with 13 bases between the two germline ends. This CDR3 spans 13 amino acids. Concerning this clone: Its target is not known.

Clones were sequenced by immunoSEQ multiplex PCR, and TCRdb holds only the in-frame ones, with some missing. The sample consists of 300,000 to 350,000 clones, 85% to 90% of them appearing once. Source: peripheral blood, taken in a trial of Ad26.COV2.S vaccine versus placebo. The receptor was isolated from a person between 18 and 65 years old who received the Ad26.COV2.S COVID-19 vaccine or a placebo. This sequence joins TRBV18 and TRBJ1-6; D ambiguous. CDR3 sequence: CASSRQQESPLHF. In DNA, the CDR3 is TGTGCCAGCTCGCGCCAGCAAGAATCACCCCTCCACTTT.